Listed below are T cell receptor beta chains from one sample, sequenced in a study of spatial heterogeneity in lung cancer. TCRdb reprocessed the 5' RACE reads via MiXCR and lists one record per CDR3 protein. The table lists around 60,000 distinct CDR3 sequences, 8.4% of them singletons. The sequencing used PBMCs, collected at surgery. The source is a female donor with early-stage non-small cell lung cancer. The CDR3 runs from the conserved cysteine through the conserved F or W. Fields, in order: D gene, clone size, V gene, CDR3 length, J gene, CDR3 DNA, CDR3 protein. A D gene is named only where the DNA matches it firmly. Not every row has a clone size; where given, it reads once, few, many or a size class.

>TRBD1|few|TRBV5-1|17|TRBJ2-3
TGCGCCAGCAGCTTGGATTCCCAGGGGGCTGCGGCAGATACGCAGTATTTT
CASSLDSQGAAADTQYF
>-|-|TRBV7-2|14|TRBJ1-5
TGTGCCAGCAGCCACAGGGAGGGCAATCAGCCCCAGCATTTT
CASSHREGNQPQHF
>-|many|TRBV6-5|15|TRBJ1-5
TGTGCCAGCAGTTACGGGCGGACTAGCAATCAGCCCCAGCATTTT
CASSYGRTSNQPQHF
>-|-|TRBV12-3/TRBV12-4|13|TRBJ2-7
TGTGCCAGTAAAAAGGAGGGATTTAACGAGCAGTACTTC
CASKKEGFNEQYF
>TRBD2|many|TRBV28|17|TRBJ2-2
TGTGCCAGCAGTTTACCCCGTGGGCGGGAGTACACCGGGGAGCTGTTTTTT
CASSLPRGREYTGELFF
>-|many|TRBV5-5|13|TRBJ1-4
TGTGCCGCGGCGAGGGGCATTAATGAAAAACTGTTTTTT
CAAARGINEKLFF
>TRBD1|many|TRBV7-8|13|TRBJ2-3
TGTGCCAGCAGCTCCAGGGGGTTAGATACGCAGTATTTT
CASSSRGLDTQYF
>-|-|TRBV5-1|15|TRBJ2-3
TGCGCCAGCAGCTTGATCCAGGGGCACACAGATACGCAGTATTTT
CASSLIQGHTDTQYF
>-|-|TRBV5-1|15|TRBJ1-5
TGCGCCAGCAGCTTGGTGGGAGATAGCAATCAGCCCCAGCATTTT
CASSLVGDSNQPQHF
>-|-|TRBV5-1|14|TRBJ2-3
TGCGCCAGCACGCCGTTGGGAAGCACAGATACGCAGTATTTT
CASTPLGSTDTQYF
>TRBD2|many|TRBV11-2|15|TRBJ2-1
TGTGCCAGCAGACCTATAGCGGGATGGGGCAATGAGCAGTTCTTC
CASRPIAGWGNEQFF
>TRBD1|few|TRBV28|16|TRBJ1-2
TGTGCCAGCAGTTTATGGGGGACAGGAACACCGGCGGGCTACACCTTC
CASSLWGTGTPAGYTF
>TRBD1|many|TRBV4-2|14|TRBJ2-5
TGTGCCAGCAGCCCGCAGGGGGCGCCTGAGACCCAGTACTTC
CASSPQGAPETQYF
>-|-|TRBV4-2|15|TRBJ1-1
TGTGCCAGCAGCCAATGGGACGGTTTGAACACTGCAGCTTTCTTT
CASSQWDGLNTAAFF
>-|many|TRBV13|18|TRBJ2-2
TGTGCCAGCAGCCCTGTGCTTCTAGTCGCCTCGAACACCGGGGAGCTGTTTTTT
CASSPVLLVASNTGELFF
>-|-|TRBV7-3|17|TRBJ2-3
TGTGCCAGCAGCTTACACCCCCCGGGAACTAGCACAGATACGCAGTATTTT
CASSLHPPGTSTDTQYF
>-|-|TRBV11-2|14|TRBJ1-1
TGTGCCAGCAGTCGACAGTCATTGAACACTGAAGCTTTCTTT
CASSRQSLNTEAFF
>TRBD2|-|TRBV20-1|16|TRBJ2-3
TGCAGTGCTACCCCCCGTGAGCCGGGACTAGCAGATACGCAGTATTTT
CSATPREPGLADTQYF
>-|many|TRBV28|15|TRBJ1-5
TGTGCCAGCAGCCCTGGGGGCAGCCTTGGTCAGCCCCAGCATTTT
CASSPGGSLGQPQHF
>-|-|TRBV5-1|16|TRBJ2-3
TGCGCCAGCAGCCCCGGGTGGGCGGGGAGCACAGATACGCAGTATTTT
CASSPGWAGSTDTQYF
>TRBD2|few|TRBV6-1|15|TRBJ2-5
TGTGCCAGCAGCCGACTAGCGGGGGGTCAAGAGACCCAGTACTTC
CASSRLAGGQETQYF
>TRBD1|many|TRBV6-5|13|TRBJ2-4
TGTGCCAGCAGACAGGGGAGCAAAAACATTCAGTACTTC
CASRQGSKNIQYF
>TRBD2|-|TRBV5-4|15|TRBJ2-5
TGTGCCAGCAGCTTCATAGGTAGCGGGGTGGAGACCCAGTACTTC
CASSFIGSGVETQYF
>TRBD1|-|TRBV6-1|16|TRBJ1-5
TGTGCCAGCAGTGCCAATTGGGACAGGAGCAATCAGCCCCAGCATTTT
CASSANWDRSNQPQHF
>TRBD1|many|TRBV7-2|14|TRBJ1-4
TGTGCCAGCAGCTGGGACAGATTTAATGAAAAACTGTTTTTT
CASSWDRFNEKLFF
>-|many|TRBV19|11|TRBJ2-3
TGTGCCAGTAGTATCGGAGATACGCAGTATTTT
CASSIGDTQYF
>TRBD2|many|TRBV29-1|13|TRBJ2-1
TGCAGCCTTAGCGGGAGCTCCTACAATGAGCAGTTCTTC
CSLSGSSYNEQFF
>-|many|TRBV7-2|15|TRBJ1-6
TGTGCCAGCAGCTTAGCGGGACCCCCCAATTCACCCCTCCACTTT
CASSLAGPPNSPLHF
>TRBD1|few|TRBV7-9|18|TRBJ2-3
TGTGCCAGCAGCCCGAAAATCCTACAGGGGGTGTTTTCAGATACGCAGTATTTT
CASSPKILQGVFSDTQYF
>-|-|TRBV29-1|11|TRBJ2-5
TGCAGCGTTGAAGATCGAGAGACCCAGTACTTC
CSVEDRETQYF
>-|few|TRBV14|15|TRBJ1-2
TGTGCCAGCAGCCAAGAATGGACGGATAACTATGGCTACACCTTC
CASSQEWTDNYGYTF
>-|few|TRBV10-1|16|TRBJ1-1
TGCGCCAGCAGTGAGTCGGGGGCAGGCCCGAACACTGAAGCTTTCTTT
CASSESGAGPNTEAFF
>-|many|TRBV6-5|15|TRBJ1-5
TGTGCCAGCAGACCACCGGGCAGTAGCAATCAGCCCCAGCATTTT
CASRPPGSSNQPQHF
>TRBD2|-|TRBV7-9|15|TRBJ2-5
TGTGCCAGCAGCTTCTCGACTAGCGGGACTGAGACCCAGTACTTC
CASSFSTSGTETQYF
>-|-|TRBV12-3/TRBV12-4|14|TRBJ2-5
TGTGCCAGCAGTCCCACTCGGGGGGCAGAGACCCAGTACTTC
CASSPTRGAETQYF
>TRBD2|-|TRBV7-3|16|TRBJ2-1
TGTGCCAGCAGCTTAGAGGCTAGCGGGAGGGACAATGAGCAGTTCTTC
CASSLEASGRDNEQFF
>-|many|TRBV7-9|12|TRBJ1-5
TGTGCCAGCAGCTTAGACAATCAGCCCCAGCATTTT
CASSLDNQPQHF
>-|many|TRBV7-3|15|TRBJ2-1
TGTGCCAGCAGCCCCGACGGGCGCTCCTACAATGAGCAGTTCTTC
CASSPDGRSYNEQFF
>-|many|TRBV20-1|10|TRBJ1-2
TGCAGTGCTAACAGGGTACAAGACACCTTC
CSANRVQDTF
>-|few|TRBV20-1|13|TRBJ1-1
TGCAGTGCTAGAGACCCGGTGAACACTGAAGCTTTCTTT
CSARDPVNTEAFF
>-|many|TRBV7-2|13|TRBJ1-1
TGTGCCAGCAGCCCCCTTACGGGGGTTGAAGCTTTCTTT
CASSPLTGVEAFF
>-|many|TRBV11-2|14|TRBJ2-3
TGTGCCAGCAGCTTAGTAGGCGGCACAGATACGCAGTATTTT
CASSLVGGTDTQYF
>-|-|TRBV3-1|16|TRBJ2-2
TGTGCCAGCAGCCAAGGCGGGACAAGAGGGACCGGGGAGCTGTTTTTT
CASSQGGTRGTGELFF
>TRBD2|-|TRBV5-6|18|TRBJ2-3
TGTGCCAGCAGCTTGGGCGTGGTAGCGGGGGGGCGCAGAGATACGCAGTATTTT
CASSLGVVAGGRRDTQYF
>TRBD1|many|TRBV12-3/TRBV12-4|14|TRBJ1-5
TGTGCCAGCAGTTTAGCGCAGGGGGCTCAGCCCCAGCATTTT
CASSLAQGAQPQHF
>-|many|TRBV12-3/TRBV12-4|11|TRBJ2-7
TGTGCCAGCAGTCCCGGATACGAGCAGTACTTC
CASSPGYEQYF
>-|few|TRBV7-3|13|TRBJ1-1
TGTGCCAGCAGCTTAAACGGGAACACTGAAGCTTTCTTT
CASSLNGNTEAFF
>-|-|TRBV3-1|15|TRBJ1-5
TGTGCCAGCAGCCCAAATGCAGGGAGCAATCAGCCCCAGCATTTT
CASSPNAGSNQPQHF
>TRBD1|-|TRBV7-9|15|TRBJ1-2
TGTGCCAGCAGCTTAGGGACAGGGCTTAACTATGGCTACACCTTC
CASSLGTGLNYGYTF
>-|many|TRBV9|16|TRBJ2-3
TGTGCCAGCAGCGTAGTCAGCGTGGAGGGCACAGATACGCAGTATTTT
CASSVVSVEGTDTQYF